These T cell receptor beta chains were read from a single sample in a study of blood T cells in healthy people across ages. TCRdb itself ran the 5' RACE reads through MiXCR, one entry per CDR3 protein. Among around 800,000 distinct CDR3 sequences listed, approximately 67% were seen once. Sequenced sample: blood. These receptors were obtained from a man aged 25 to 45 in good health. The CDR3 runs from the conserved cysteine through the conserved F or W. The D gene is left open where the match is weak. The size entry is marked missing in some rows and otherwise reads once, few, many or a size class.

>once|TRBJ2-3|NA|TRBV4-3
TGCGCCAGCAGCCAAGAGACGGGACTGTCCACAGATACGCAGTATTTT
CASSQETGLSTDTQYF
>once|TRBJ2-7|TRBD2|TRBV12-3/TRBV12-4
TGTGCCAGCAGTTTTTTGCGGGGCGTCGGTAGCGGGGTCTCCTACGAGCAGTACTTC
CASSFLRGVGSGVSYEQYF
>once|TRBJ2-7|NA|TRBV6-2/TRBV6-3
TGTGCCAGCTTAACAGGTCAAGGAGGGCGGGAGCAGTACTTC
CASLTGQGGREQYF
>NA|TRBJ2-4|TRBD2|TRBV7-2
TGTGCCAGCAGCCAGGGACTAGTGCGTGAGCAGTACTTC
CASSQGLVREQYF
>few|TRBJ2-5|NA|TRBV6-2/TRBV6-3
TGTGCCAGCAGTTACTCATCGTCTGTTAGGGAGACCCAGTACTTC
CASSYSSSVRETQYF
>NA|TRBJ2-7|NA|TRBV2
TGTGCCAGCAGGACAGACAGCTCCTACGAGCAGTACTTC
CASRTDSSYEQYF
>NA|TRBJ1-1|NA|TRBV29-1
TGCAGCGTTGAAGGTAGTGGGGTGACTGAAGCTTTCTTT
CSVEGSGVTEAFF
>once|TRBJ2-1|TRBD2|TRBV7-2
TGTGCCAGCGAGCGGGACGACAATGAGCAGTTCTTC
CASERDDNEQFF
>NA|TRBJ1-6|TRBD1|TRBV9
TGTGCCAGCAGTTCAACAGGGGGCTATAATTCACCCCTCCACTTT
CASSSTGGYNSPLHF
>many|TRBJ2-3|TRBD2|TRBV5-1
TGCGCCAGCAGCTTGGTTCGCGGGGGAAGCACAGATACGCAGTATTTT
CASSLVRGGSTDTQYF
>NA|TRBJ2-7|NA|TRBV12-3/TRBV12-4
TGTGCCAGCAGTCGGCCACAGCCTCCCTACGAGCAGTACTTC
CASSRPQPPYEQYF
>NA|TRBJ1-5|NA|TRBV7-2
TGTGCCAGCAGCTTAGGAAACCCGATTTCGTATAGCAATCAGCCCCAGCATTTT
CASSLGNPISYSNQPQHF
>once|TRBJ1-2|NA|TRBV21-1
TGTGCCAGAAAAAAGGGGCGTTCCTATGGCTACACCTTC
CARKKGRSYGYTF
>once|TRBJ1-2|NA|TRBV4-2
TGTGCCAGCAGCCAAGACCGACAGGTAGCCCACTCTGGCTACACCTTC
CASSQDRQVAHSGYTF
>NA|TRBJ2-2|TRBD2|TRBV6-2/TRBV6-3
TGTGCCAGCAGTTACGGCCTAGCGGGGGGCAACACCGGGGAGCTGTTTTTT
CASSYGLAGGNTGELFF
>few|TRBJ1-5|NA|TRBV6-2/TRBV6-3
TGTGCCAGCAGTTACCCGGGCCAGCAGCCCCAGCATTTT
CASSYPGQQPQHF
>NA|TRBJ1-4|TRBD1|TRBV7-2
TGTGCCAGCAGCTCGACCCCCGGGACAGGGTTCGCAAAACTGTTTTTT
CASSSTPGTGFAKLFF
>NA|TRBJ2-2|TRBD1|TRBV29-1
TGCAGCTTGGGGGACAGTGGCACCGGGGAGCTGTTTTTT
CSLGDSGTGELFF
>NA|TRBJ2-1|TRBD2|TRBV3-1
TGTGCCAGCAGCCAAGGTTCAGGGACTAGCGATGAGCAGTTCTTC
CASSQGSGTSDEQFF
>few|TRBJ2-3|NA|TRBV9
TGTGCCAGCAGCAAGAGGGACGGATCCACAGATACGCAGTATTTT
CASSKRDGSTDTQYF
>NA|TRBJ1-1|TRBD1|TRBV20-1
TGCAGTGCTCTAACAGGGGGAGGAAACACTGAAGCTTTCTTT
CSALTGGGNTEAFF
>NA|TRBJ2-5|TRBD2|TRBV6-6
TGTGCCAGCAGTCCTACTAGCGGGGTGGGGACCCAGTACTTC
CASSPTSGVGTQYF
>NA|TRBJ2-1|NA|TRBV18
TGTGCCAGCTCACCACCCCAGGGGGAGGTTGATGAGCAGTTCTTC
CASSPPQGEVDEQFF
>few|TRBJ2-3|NA|TRBV10-3
TGTGCCACCTGGAGGGGGGGCGACACAGATACGCAGTATTTT
CATWRGGDTDTQYF
>NA|TRBJ2-3|NA|TRBV4-1
TGCGCCAGCAGCCAAGAGGGGGTGGGGGGGCGTACAGATACGCAGTATTTT
CASSQEGVGGRTDTQYF
>NA|TRBJ2-5|NA|TRBV14
TGTGCCAGCAGCCAAGTAACAGGGAGCCAAGAGACCCAGTACTTC
CASSQVTGSQETQYF
>NA|TRBJ2-5|NA|TRBV7-2
TGTGCCAGCAGTTCGCAGACAGGGCGGGGGGAGACCCAGTACTTC
CASSSQTGRGETQYF
>NA|TRBJ1-2|NA|TRBV4-3
TGCGCCAGCAGCCAAAATCCCCAGAGGGACACCGCCTATGGCTACACCTTC
CASSQNPQRDTAYGYTF
>NA|TRBJ2-6|NA|TRBV15
TGTGCCACCAGCAAATTTGGGACCGATCCCTCTGGGGCCAACGTCCTGACTTTC
CATSKFGTDPSGANVLTF
>NA|TRBJ2-7|NA|TRBV4-3
TGCGCCAGCAGCCAAGAAACAGCCACTTACGAGCAGTACTTC
CASSQETATYEQYF